A selection of T cell receptor beta chains follows, all from one sample in a study of blood T cell repertoires in COVID-19. Produced via immunoSEQ multiplex PCR; TCRdb's table is partial and in-frame only. The sample carries a few hundred thousand clones, 65% to 85% recorded once. Sequencing input: peripheral blood. The source is a man in his fifties or sixties with active or convalescent COVID-19. The CDR3 runs from the conserved cysteine through the conserved F or W. A D gene is named only where the DNA matches it firmly. Some rows have no size entry. The others give once, few or many, or a class for an expanded clone.

size: few; J: TRBJ1-1; V: TRBV18; D: TRBD1; CDR3: CASSADRVTTEAFF; DNA: TGTGCCAGCTCCGCTGACAGGGTTACCACTGAAGCTTTCTTT
size: -; J: TRBJ1-4; V: TRBV4-1; D: -; CDR3: CASSRGAGNNGMTEKLFF; DNA: TGCGCCAGCAGCCGGGGAGCAGGCAATAACGGAATGACTGAAAAACTGTTTTTT
size: -; J: TRBJ1-2; V: TRBV28; D: TRBD1; CDR3: CASSSGTGNYGYTF; DNA: TGTGCCAGCAGTTCCGGGACAGGCAACTATGGCTACACCTTC
size: once; J: TRBJ2-6; V: TRBV3-1/TRBV3-2; D: TRBD2; CDR3: CASSQLGGSRSGANVLTF; DNA: TGTGCCAGCAGCCAACTCGGGGGGTCAAGATCTGGGGCCAACGTCCTGACTTTC
size: -; J: TRBJ2-5; V: TRBV11-2; D: TRBD2; CDR3: CASSPGLAQETQYF; DNA: TGTGCCAGCAGCCCGGGACTAGCACAAGAGACCCAGTACTTC
size: -; J: TRBJ2-1; V: TRBV19; D: TRBD2; CDR3: CASSPPPSGGSSYNEQFF; DNA: TGTGCCAGTAGTCCCCCCCCTAGCGGGGGGAGCTCCTACAATGAGCAGTTCTTC
size: once; J: TRBJ1-2; V: TRBV24-1; D: -; CDR3: CATSAGEGGYTF; DNA: TGTGCCACCAGTGCAGGGGAAGGGGGCTACACCTTC
size: -; J: TRBJ2-2; V: TRBV24-1; D: TRBD2; CDR3: CATSDWTSGTNTGELFF; DNA: TGTGCCACCAGTGATTGGACTAGCGGGACTAACACCGGGGAGCTGTTTTTT
size: -; J: TRBJ2-2; V: TRBV5-1; D: TRBD2; CDR3: CASSPGLAGGFEVRELFF; DNA: TGCGCCAGCAGCCCGGGACTAGCGGGGGGGTTCGAGGTCCGGGAGCTGTTTTTT
size: few; J: TRBJ1-2; V: TRBV7-2; D: TRBD1; CDR3: CASSSTGGESTF; DNA: TGTGCCAGCAGCTCGACAGGGGGCGAGAGCACCTTC
size: -; J: TRBJ2-1; V: TRBV19; D: -; CDR3: CASSIDLPPSYNEQFF; DNA: TGTGCCAGTAGTATAGATCTCCCCCCTTCCTACAATGAGCAGTTCTTC
size: once; J: TRBJ2-1; V: TRBV5-1; D: TRBD1; CDR3: CASSPVGTGYNEQFF; DNA: TGCGCCAGCAGCCCTGTGGGGACAGGCTACAATGAGCAGTTCTTC
size: -; J: TRBJ2-7; V: TRBV6-2/TRBV6-3; D: TRBD1; CDR3: CASSYSGQGNLYEQYF; DNA: TGTGCCAGCAGTTACTCTGGACAGGGCAATCTCTACGAGCAGTACTTC
size: -; J: TRBJ1-4; V: TRBV28; D: TRBD1; CDR3: CASSTGTGHEKLFF; DNA: TGTGCCAGCAGTACCGGGACAGGGCATGAAAAACTGTTTTTT
size: few; J: TRBJ1-6; V: TRBV18; D: -; CDR3: CASSPEVAYNSPLHF; DNA: TGTGCCAGCTCACCAGAGGTTGCCTATAATTCACCCCTCCACTTT
size: -; J: TRBJ1-1; V: TRBV18; D: TRBD1; CDR3: CASSPTGVNTEAFF; DNA: TGTGCCAGCTCCCCGACAGGGGTGAACACTGAAGCTTTCTTT
size: -; J: TRBJ2-5; V: TRBV5-4; D: TRBD2; CDR3: CASSVTSGRQETQYF; DNA: TGTGCCAGCAGCGTGACTAGCGGGAGACAAGAGACCCAGTACTTC
size: -; J: TRBJ1-1; V: TRBV28; D: -; CDR3: CASRTTGNWVTEAFF; DNA: TGTGCCAGCAGGACCACAGGGAATTGGGTTACTGAAGCTTTCTTT